This T cell receptor beta chain was sequenced during a study of beta chain features in type 1 diabetes. Germline CDR1 is SGHNT and CDR2 is YENEEA. The CDR3 length is 15 residues. J was trimmed by 2 bases and V by 5 bases; bases with no gene match: 7. Worth noting for this clone: The antigen remains undetermined.

Study results and caveats: Type 1 diabetes patients showed a moderate but significant shortening of TCRB CDR3s in all four CD4+ subsets.

Expressed TCRB transcripts were sequenced because the entire RNA isolate underwent reverse transcription. Sequencing used immunoSEQ multiplex PCR; TCRdb keeps in-frame clones, though not all of them. The table has about 740,000 clones, around an eighth seen once; the top ten hold 0.022%. Specimen: naive CD4+ T cells from blood. The V and J genes are TRBV11-3 and TRBJ2-7; 9 bases align to TRBD1. This TCR was recovered from a man between 18 and 35 years old with type 1 diabetes. CDR3 amino acids: CASSPGQGVTYEQYF. The CDR3 bases are TGTGCCAGCAGCCCGGGACAGGGTGTAACCTACGAGCAGTACTTC.